This T cell receptor beta chain emerged from a study of control samples from healthy donors and cancer patients. Sequencing was performed with immunoSEQ multiplex PCR; in TCRdb, only in-frame clones are kept and a portion is missing. Counted here are about 120,000 clones, roughly nine tenths occurring once; the ten biggest clones make up approximately 37%. The germline V gene encodes CDR1 MNHEY and CDR2 SMNVEV (reference sequence). This CDR3 comprises 16 residues. J lost 5 bases, V lost 4 bases, and 9 bases had no gene match. V usage is TRBV27 and J usage is TRBJ2-1; TRBD1 matches at 9 bases. Sequencing was carried out using blood. This clonotype was obtained from a man aged 45-65 years in good health. CDR3 DNA sequence: TGTGCCAGCAGTTCCCTAGGGACAGGGAGAGACAATGAGCAGTTCTTC. Encoded protein: CASSSLGTGRDNEQFF.